This TCR beta chain was observed in a study of OX40 agonist ivuxolimab in advanced cancers. Study-level background: Aged roughly 23 to 80 with a mean of roughly 63 years, they were around 85% male. The study reported partial responses in three patients: one hepatocellular carcinoma, two cutaneous melanoma. The study, taken as a whole, reports: With doses of 0.1 to 3.0 mg/kg, CD4+ and CD8+ blood T cells had undergone clonal expansion by week 6.

Losses at the gene ends were 5 bases for V and 1 base for J; bases not matched to a gene: 2. The CDR3 has 15 residues. Germline V CDR1 and CDR2: MNHNY, SVGAGI (reference sequence). The table came from immunoSEQ multiplex PCR; TCRdb's copy has only in-frame clones and leaves some out. Of 65,000 to 90,000 clones in the sample, around nine tenths were seen once. To note about this clone: Its cognate antigen is unknown.

Sequencing was performed on CD4+ or CD8+ T cells sorted from blood, taken in a trial of the OX40 agonist ivuxolimab. The rearrangement links TRBV6-6 to TRBJ1-5; TRBD1 aligns across 10 bases. The TCR originated in an adult with an advanced solid tumor such as melanoma, head and neck, liver or kidney cancer. CDR3 coding DNA: TGTGCCAGCAGTACGACAGGGGGCAGCAATCAGCCCCAGCATTTT. Amino acids: CASSTTGGSNQPQHF.